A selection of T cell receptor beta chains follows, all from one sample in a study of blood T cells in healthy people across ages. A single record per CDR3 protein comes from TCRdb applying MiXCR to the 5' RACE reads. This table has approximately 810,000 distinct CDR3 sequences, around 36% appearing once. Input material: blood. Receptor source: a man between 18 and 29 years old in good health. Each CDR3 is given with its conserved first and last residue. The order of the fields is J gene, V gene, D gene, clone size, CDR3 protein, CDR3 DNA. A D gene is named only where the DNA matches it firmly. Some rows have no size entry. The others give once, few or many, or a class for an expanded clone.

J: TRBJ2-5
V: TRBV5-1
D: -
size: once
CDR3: CASSFDRDWGNEQYF
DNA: TGCGCCAGCAGCTTTGACAGGGACTGGGGCAATGAGCAGTACTTC

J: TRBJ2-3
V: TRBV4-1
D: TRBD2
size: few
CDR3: CASSQVGRAGGRTDTQYF
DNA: TGCGCCAGCAGCCAAGTCGGTAGGGCGGGGGGCCGCACAGATACGCAGTATTTT

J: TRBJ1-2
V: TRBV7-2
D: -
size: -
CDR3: CASSLQEHGYTF
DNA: TGTGCCAGCAGCTTACAGGAGCATGGCTACACCTTC

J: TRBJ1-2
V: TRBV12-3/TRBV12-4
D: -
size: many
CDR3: CASRRTSNYGYTF
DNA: TGTGCCAGCAGACGGACGTCCAACTATGGCTACACCTTC

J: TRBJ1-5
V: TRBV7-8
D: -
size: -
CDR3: CASSLFDRNQPQHF
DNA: TGTGCCAGCAGCTTATTCGACAGAAATCAGCCCCAGCATTTT

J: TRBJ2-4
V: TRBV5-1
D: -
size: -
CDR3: CASSLSVSEQYF
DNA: TGCGCCAGCAGCTTGTCCGTGTCTGAGCAGTACTTC

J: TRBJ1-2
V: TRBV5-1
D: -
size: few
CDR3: CASSFGSGGNYGYTF
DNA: TGCGCCAGCAGCTTCGGGTCTGGGGGGAACTATGGCTACACCTTC

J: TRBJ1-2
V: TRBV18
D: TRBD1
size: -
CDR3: CASSPRTGGSYGYTF
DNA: TGTGCCAGCTCACCGCGGACAGGCGGTTCGTATGGCTACACCTTC

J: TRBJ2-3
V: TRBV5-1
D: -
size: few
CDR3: CASSLGTTGDTQYF
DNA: TGCGCCAGCAGCTTGGGGACAACTGGAGATACGCAGTATTTT

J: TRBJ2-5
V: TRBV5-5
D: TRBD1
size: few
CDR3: CASNRGASLQETQYF
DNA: TGTGCCAGCAACAGGGGGGCTAGCTTACAAGAGACCCAGTACTTC

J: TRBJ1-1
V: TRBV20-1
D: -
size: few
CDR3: CSARGPGGMNTEAFF
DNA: TGCAGTGCTAGGGGACCCGGTGGGATGAACACTGAAGCTTTCTTT

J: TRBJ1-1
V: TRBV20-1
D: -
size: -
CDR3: CSARDRRIGSMNTEAFF
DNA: TGCAGTGCTAGAGATAGGAGGATAGGGTCAATGAACACTGAAGCTTTCTTT

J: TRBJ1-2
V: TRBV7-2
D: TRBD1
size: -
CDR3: CASSPRDRPNYGYTF
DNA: TGTGCCAGCAGCCCAAGGGACAGGCCGAACTATGGCTACACCTTC

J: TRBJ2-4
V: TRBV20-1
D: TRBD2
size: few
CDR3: CSARGLAGRGNQYF
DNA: TGCAGTGCTCGAGGACTAGCGGGACGCGGGAATCAGTACTTC

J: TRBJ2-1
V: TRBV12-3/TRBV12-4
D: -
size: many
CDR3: CASRTGTLSHEQFF
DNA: TGTGCCAGCAGGACCGGGACCTTGAGTCATGAGCAGTTCTTC

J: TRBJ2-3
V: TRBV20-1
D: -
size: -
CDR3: CSARDVEDSTDTQYF
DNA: TGCAGTGCTAGAGATGTCGAGGATAGCACAGATACGCAGTATTTT

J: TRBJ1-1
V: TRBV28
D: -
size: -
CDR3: CASSFGGSTEAFF
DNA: TGTGCCAGCAGTTTCGGGGGGAGCACTGAAGCTTTCTTT